The entry below describes one T cell receptor (beta chain). Its antigen remains unidentified. The CDR3 runs 15 residues. V was pared by 4 bases and J by 10 bases, with 6 bases of the junction left unmatched. Germline V lookup: CDR1 SGDLS, CDR2 YYNGEE. The entry originates in a study of blood T cell dynamics during melanoma immunotherapy. Overall study: Metastatic melanoma patients received first-line pembrolizumab or nivolumab plus ipilimumab.

Time point of the sample: week 3, after first cycle of checkpoint inhibitor. Disease control meant complete response, partial response or stable disease at 12 weeks. Each bulk PBMC sample had approximately 350 ng DNA loaded. Measured with immunoSEQ multiplex PCR; TCRdb has only the in-frame clones, and not every one. The table lists 10,000 to 12,000 clones, over 80% of them singletons. Findings of the study overall: Unlike progressors, later disease-control patients had W3 repertoires gaining clonality or diversity.

This TCR came from a human donor with melanoma. The sample here was blood, taken from a patient treated with checkpoint blockade. The rearrangement joins TRBV9 to TRBJ1-6; 12 bases match TRBD1. CDR3 in DNA: TGTGCCAGCAGCATGGGACAGGGGGCAAGATCACCCCTCCACTTT. Its translation: CASSMGQGARSPLHF.